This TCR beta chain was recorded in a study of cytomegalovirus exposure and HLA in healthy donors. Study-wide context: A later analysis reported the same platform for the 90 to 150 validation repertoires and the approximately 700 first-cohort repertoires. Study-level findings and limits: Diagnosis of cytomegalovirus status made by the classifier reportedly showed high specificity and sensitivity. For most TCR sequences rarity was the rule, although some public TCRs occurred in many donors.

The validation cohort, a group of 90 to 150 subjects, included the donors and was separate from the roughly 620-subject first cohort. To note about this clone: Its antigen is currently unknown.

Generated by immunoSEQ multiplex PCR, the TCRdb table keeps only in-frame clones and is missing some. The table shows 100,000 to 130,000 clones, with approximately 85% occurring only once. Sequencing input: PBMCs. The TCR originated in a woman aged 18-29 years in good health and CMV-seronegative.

In DNA form, the CDR3 reads TGTGCCAGCAGTTATGGGCAGAACCCCTACGAGCAGTACTTC. Protein product: CASSYGQNPYEQYF. The chain employs TRBV6-5 and TRBJ2-7; no reliable D call. The V gene's germline CDR1 is MNHEY and CDR2 SVGAGI. The V gene lost 3 bases and the J gene lost 2 bases, with 11 bases spanning the gap. The CDR3 runs 14 residues.